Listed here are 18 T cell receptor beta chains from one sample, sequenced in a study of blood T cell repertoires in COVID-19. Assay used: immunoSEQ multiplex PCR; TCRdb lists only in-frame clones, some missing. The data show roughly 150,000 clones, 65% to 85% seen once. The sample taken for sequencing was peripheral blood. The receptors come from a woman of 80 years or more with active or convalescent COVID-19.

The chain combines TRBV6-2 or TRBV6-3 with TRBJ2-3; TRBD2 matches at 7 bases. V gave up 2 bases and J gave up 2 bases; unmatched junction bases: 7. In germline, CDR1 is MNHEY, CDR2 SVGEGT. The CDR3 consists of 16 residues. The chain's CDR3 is CASSYGGAGATDTQYF. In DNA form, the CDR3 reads TGTGCCAGCAGTTACGGGGGTGCGGGAGCCACAGATACGCAGTATTTT.

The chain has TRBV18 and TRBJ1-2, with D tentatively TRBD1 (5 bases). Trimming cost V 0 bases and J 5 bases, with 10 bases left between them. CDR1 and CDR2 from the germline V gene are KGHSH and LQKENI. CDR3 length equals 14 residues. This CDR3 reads CASSPPSRGYGYTF. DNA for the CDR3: TGTGCCAGCTCACCACCCTCGCGGGGGTATGGCTACACCTTC.

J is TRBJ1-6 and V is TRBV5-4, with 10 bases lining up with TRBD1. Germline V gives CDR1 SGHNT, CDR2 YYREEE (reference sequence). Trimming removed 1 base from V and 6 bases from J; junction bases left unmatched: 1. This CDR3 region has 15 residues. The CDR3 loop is CASSLRTGGNSPLHF. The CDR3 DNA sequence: TGTGCCAGCAGCTTGCGGACAGGGGGTAATTCACCCCTCCACTTT.

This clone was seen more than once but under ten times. This CDR3 reads CASSQDSGQGEAFF. CDR3 sequence (DNA): TGTGCCAGCAGCCAAGATTCCGGACAGGGCGAAGCTTTCTTT. The chain is built from TRBV3-1 (or the pseudogene TRBV3-2) and TRBJ1-1; 8 nucleotides line up with TRBD1. The CDR3 is made up of 14 amino acids. The J segment lost 8 bases and the V segment lost 0 bases, leaving 5 bases of the junction unmatched. Germline V gene sequence: CDR1 LGHDT, CDR2 YNNKEL (reference sequence).

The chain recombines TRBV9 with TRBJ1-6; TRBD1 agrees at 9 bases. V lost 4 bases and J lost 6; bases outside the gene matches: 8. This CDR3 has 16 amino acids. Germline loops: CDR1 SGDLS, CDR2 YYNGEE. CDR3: CASSPRTGVGNSPLHF. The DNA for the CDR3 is TGTGCCAGCAGCCCCCGGACAGGGGTGGGTAATTCACCCCTCCACTTT.

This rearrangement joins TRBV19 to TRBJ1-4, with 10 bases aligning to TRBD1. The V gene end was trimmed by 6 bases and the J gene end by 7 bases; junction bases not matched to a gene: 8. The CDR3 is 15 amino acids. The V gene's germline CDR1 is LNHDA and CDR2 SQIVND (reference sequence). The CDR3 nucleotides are TGTGCCAGTAGCCCCAGGGACAGGGGTGGTGAAAAACTGTTTTTT. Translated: CASSPRDRGGEKLFF.

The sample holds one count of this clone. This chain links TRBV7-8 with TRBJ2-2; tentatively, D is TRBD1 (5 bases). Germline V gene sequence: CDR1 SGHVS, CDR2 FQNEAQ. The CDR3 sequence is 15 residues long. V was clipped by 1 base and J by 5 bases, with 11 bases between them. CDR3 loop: CASSLDQGRTGELFF. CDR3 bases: TGTGCCAGCAGCTTAGATCAGGGTAGAACCGGGGAGCTGTTTTTT.

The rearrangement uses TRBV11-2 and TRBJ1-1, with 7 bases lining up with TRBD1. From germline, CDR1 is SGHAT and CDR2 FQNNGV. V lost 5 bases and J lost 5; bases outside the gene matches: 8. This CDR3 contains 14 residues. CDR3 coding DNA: TGTGCCAGCAGCCCAAGACAGGGCGGGACTGAAGCTTTCTTT. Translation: CASSPRQGGTEAFF.

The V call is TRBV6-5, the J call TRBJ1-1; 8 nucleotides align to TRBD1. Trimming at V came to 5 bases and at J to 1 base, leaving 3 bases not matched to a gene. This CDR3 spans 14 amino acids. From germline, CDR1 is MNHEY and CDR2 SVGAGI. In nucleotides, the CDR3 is TGTGCCAGCAGTACCGGGACAGGGAACACTGAAGCTTTCTTT. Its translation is CASSTGTGNTEAFF.

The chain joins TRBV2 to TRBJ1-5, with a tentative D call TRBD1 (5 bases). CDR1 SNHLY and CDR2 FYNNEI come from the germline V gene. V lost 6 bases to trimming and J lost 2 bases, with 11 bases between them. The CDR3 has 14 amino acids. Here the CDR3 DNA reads TGTGCCAGCAGCGGTTCGGGGGGCAATCAGCCCCAGCATTTT. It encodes CASSGSGGNQPQHF.

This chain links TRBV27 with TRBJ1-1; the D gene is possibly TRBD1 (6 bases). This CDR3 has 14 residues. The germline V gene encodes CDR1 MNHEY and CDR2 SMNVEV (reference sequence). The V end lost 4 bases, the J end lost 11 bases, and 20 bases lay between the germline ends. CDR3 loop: CASSSSRGGPYAFF. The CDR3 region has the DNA TGTGCCAGCAGTTCGTCTCGGGGGGGGCCTTACGCTTTCTTT.

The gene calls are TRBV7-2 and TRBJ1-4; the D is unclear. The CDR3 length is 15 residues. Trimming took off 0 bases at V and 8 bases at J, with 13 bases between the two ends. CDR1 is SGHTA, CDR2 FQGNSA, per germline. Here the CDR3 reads CASSLARGIGEKLFF. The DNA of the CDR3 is TGTGCCAGCAGCTTAGCGCGGGGAATTGGCGAAAAACTGTTTTTT. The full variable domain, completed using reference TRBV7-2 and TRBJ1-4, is GAGVSQSPSNKVTEKGKDVELRCDPISGHTALYWYRQSLGQGLEFLIYFQGNSAPDKSGLPSDRFSAERTGGSVSTLTIQRTQQEDSAVYLCASSLARGIGEKLFFGSGTQLSVL.

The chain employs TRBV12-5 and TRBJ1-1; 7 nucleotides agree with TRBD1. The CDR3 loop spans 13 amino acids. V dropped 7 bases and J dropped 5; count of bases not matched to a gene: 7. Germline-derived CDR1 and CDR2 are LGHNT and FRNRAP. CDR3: CASALQGGTEAFF. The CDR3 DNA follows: TGTGCTAGTGCCCTTCAGGGGGGAACTGAAGCTTTCTTT.

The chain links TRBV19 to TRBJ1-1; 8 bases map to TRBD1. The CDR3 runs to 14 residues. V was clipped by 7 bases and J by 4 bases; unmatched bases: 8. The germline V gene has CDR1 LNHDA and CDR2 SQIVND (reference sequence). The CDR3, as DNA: TGTGCCAGTACCTCGGACAGGGCGGGCACTGAAGCTTTCTTT. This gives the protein CASTSDRAGTEAFF.

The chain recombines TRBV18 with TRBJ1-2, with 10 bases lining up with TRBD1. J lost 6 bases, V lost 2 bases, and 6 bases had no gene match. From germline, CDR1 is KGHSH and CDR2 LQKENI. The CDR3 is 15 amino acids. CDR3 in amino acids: CASSPSRDRGNGYTF. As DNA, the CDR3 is TGTGCCAGCTCACCATCCCGGGACAGGGGAAATGGCTACACCTTC.

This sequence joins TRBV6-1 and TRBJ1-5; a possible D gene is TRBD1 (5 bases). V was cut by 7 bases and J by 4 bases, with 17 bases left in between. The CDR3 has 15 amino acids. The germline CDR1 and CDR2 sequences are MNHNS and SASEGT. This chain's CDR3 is CASKGQVGGNQPQHF. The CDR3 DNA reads TGTGCCAGCAAGGGGCAAGTGGGAGGGAATCAGCCCCAGCATTTT.

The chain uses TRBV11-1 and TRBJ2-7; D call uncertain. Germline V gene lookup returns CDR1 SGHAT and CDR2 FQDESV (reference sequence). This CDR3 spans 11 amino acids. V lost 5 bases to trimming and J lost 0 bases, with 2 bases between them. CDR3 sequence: CASSHSYEQYF. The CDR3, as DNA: TGTGCCAGCAGCCACTCCTACGAGCAGTACTTC. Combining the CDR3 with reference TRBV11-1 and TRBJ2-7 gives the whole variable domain EAEVAQSPRYKITEKSQAVAFWCDPISGHATLYWYRQILGQGPELLVQFQDESVVDDSQLPKDRFSAERLKGVDSTLKIQPAELGDSAMYLCASSHSYEQYFGPGTRLTVT.

The CDR3 DNA reads as TGTGCCAGCAGCCCCCGACAGGGGCCCTACAATGAGCAGTTCTTC. This codes for CASSPRQGPYNEQFF. The chain couples TRBV11-3 to TRBJ2-1; 8 bases fit TRBD1. CDR1 SGHNT and CDR2 YENEEA come from the germline V gene. The trim removed 5 bases at V and 2 bases at J, leaving 5 bases unmatched. This CDR3 spans 15 amino acids.